Each of the 21 T cell receptor beta chains below was sequenced from the same sample in a study of blood T cell repertoires in COVID-19. Using immunoSEQ multiplex PCR, the repertoire was profiled, and TCRdb retains in-frame clones only, with some absent. The sample has hundreds of thousands of clones, roughly 86% seen once. Sequencing was performed on peripheral blood. These receptors all stem from a woman aged 50 to 65 who had recovered from COVID-19.

This rearrangement joins TRBV21-1 to TRBJ1-2; the tabulated D call, TRBD1, remains unverified against the DNA. TRBV21-1 is given as a pseudogene. The CDR3 length is 16 residues. Here the CDR3 reads CASIGSTAPIPYGYTF. The CDR3 DNA sequence: TGTGCCAGCATCGGATCGACAGCCCCGATTCCCTATGGCTACACCTTC.

As to this clone: The identical CDR3 is also encoded by other nucleotide sequences in the sample. The rearrangement links TRBV3-1 (or the pseudogene TRBV3-2) to TRBJ2-1; 9 bases agree with TRBD2. Germline V lookup: CDR1 LGHDT, CDR2 YNNKEL (reference sequence). V gave up 3 bases and J gave up 4 bases; unmatched junction bases: 1. The CDR3 contains 14 residues. Written as DNA, the CDR3 is TGTGCCAGCAGCCAGGCGGGGGGGTACAATGAGCAGTTCTTC. It translates to CASSQAGGYNEQFF.

The chain employs TRBV3-1 (or the pseudogene TRBV3-2) and TRBJ2-3; possible D gene TRBD2, 5 bases. The V gene's germline CDR1 is LGHDT and CDR2 YNNKEL (reference sequence). The CDR3 spans 15 residues. V dropped 3 bases and J dropped 8 bases, with 18 bases sitting between them. The CDR3 reads CASSHPRARHGTQYF. The CDR3, as DNA: TGTGCCAGCAGCCACCCGAGGGCCAGGCACGGTACGCAGTATTTT.

The V and J genes are TRBV15 and TRBJ2-1; 7 bases line up with TRBD1. Trimming removed 2 bases from V and 3 bases from J; junction bases left unmatched: 16. CDR1 LNHNV and CDR2 YYDKDF come from the germline V gene (reference sequence). CDR3 size: 19 residues. The CDR3 sequence is CATSRSPPTTGFIYNEQFF. The CDR3 DNA follows: TGTGCCACCAGCAGATCTCCCCCCACGACAGGGTTTATCTACAATGAGCAGTTCTTC.

V gene TRBV4-1 combines with J gene TRBJ1-6; D gene ambiguous. The CDR3 runs to 18 residues. CDR1 is MGHRA, CDR2 YSYEKL, per germline. The V end lost 0 bases, the J end lost 9 bases, and 21 bases lay between the germline ends. The CDR3: CASSQDGGTQPMGSPLHF. DNA of the CDR3: TGCGCCAGCAGCCAAGATGGAGGTACCCAACCCATGGGTTCACCCCTCCACTTT.

A single count supports this clone. The chain combines TRBV19 with TRBJ1-5; D not resolved. From germline, CDR1 is LNHDA and CDR2 SQIVND (reference sequence). The V and J ends lost 6 bases and 6 bases respectively, with 9 bases between them. This CDR3 spans 12 amino acids. The chain's CDR3 is CASREMSQPQHF. CDR3 DNA sequence: TGTGCCAGTAGGGAGATGAGTCAGCCCCAGCATTTT.

V gene TRBV27 combines with J gene TRBJ1-3, with D possibly being TRBD1 (5 bases). The germline V gene has CDR1 MNHEY and CDR2 SMNVEV (reference sequence). The CDR3 runs 10 residues. V lost 7 bases to trimming and J lost 7 bases, with 5 bases between them. This CDR3 reads CASNRNTIYF. As DNA, the CDR3 is TGTGCCAGCAACAGGAACACCATATATTTT.

This chain joins TRBV6-5 and TRBJ2-3; possibly TRBD2 for D (5 bases). Trimming took off 5 bases at V and 8 bases at J, with 14 bases between the two ends. CDR1 is MNHEY and CDR2 is SVGAGI in the germline V gene. CDR3 size: 13 residues. DNA of the CDR3: TGTGCCAGCAGTCAGGATAGCGAGTTTACGCAGTATTTT. Amino acids: CASSQDSEFTQYF.

The chain employs TRBV19 and TRBJ1-5; D remains ambiguous. V was clipped by 3 bases and J by 5 bases, with 14 bases between them. Germline CDR1 LNHDA, CDR2 SQIVND (reference sequence). The CDR3 is 15 residues long. CDR3 sequence (DNA): TGTGCCAGTAGTATTTTAAGAGCGGTGGATCAGCCCCAGCATTTT. Translating it yields CASSILRAVDQPQHF.

The genes are TRBV6-6 and TRBJ2-7, with 10 bases that match TRBD1. CDR3 length: 15 residues. Losses at the gene ends were 4 bases for V and 2 bases for J; bases not matched to a gene: 5. The germline gives CDR1 MNHNY, CDR2 SVGAGI (reference sequence). Here the CDR3 reads CASSSWDRGPYEQYF. The CDR3 DNA is TGTGCCAGCAGTTCTTGGGACAGGGGTCCCTACGAGCAGTACTTC.

The rearrangement links TRBV5-5 to TRBJ2-7; D not resolved. The CDR3 covers 12 residues. In germline, CDR1 is SGHKS, CDR2 YYEKEE (reference sequence). Trimming took 0 bases from V and 5 from J, leaving 6 bases between them. The CDR3 DNA is TGTGCCAGCAGCTTGGATGCGGACGAGCAGTACTTC. This encodes CASSLDADEQYF.

The gene calls are TRBV15 and TRBJ2-5; D unresolved. This CDR3 region has 13 residues. Between the trimmed V and J ends, which lost 0 bases and 5 bases, there was a span of 7 bases. CDR1 and CDR2 from the germline V gene are LNHNV and YYDKDF (reference sequence). The CDR3 DNA is TGTGCCACCAGCAGAGATGCCAGGGAGACCCAGTACTTC. This codes for CATSRDARETQYF.

The V and J genes are TRBV10-3 and TRBJ2-3; 12 bases are a match to TRBD2. This CDR3 is 18 amino acids long. The germline CDR1 and CDR2 sequences are ENHRY and SYGVKD. V lost 4 bases to trimming and J lost 0 bases; unmatched junction nucleotides: 8. The CDR3 is CAISVRLAGEGSTDTQYF. The CDR3 DNA is TGTGCCATCAGTGTACGACTAGCGGGAGAAGGTAGCACAGATACGCAGTATTTT.

This clone was counted a single time. This chain connects TRBV9 to TRBJ2-3; 12 nucleotides match TRBD2. The CDR3 runs to 17 residues. The germline V gene encodes CDR1 SGDLS and CDR2 YYNGEE. Losses at the gene ends were 0 bases for V and 4 bases for J; bases not matched to a gene: 6. The CDR3 loop reads CASSVAPSGRAADTQYF. CDR3 sequence (DNA): TGTGCCAGCAGCGTAGCTCCTAGCGGGAGGGCCGCAGATACGCAGTATTTT.

The chain uses TRBV5-1 and TRBJ2-7; 8 nucleotides align to TRBD1. Germline trimming cut 0 bases from V and 5 bases from J; bases unmatched to any gene: 4. CDR1 and CDR2 (germline): SGHRS, YFSETQ. The CDR3 contains 14 residues. The CDR3 nucleotides are TGCGCCAGCAGCTTGGGGGGACAGGCTAACGAGCAGTACTTC. Amino acid sequence: CASSLGGQANEQYF.

CDR3 loop: CASSLTGDGNTIYF. CDR3 nucleotides: TGTGCCAGCAGCTTGACAGGGGATGGAAACACCATATATTTT. V gene TRBV7-2 combines with J gene TRBJ1-3; 8 nucleotides match TRBD1. V lost 3 bases to trimming and J lost 3 bases; unmatched junction nucleotides: 1. From germline, CDR1 is SGHTA and CDR2 FQGNSA. The length of the CDR3 is 14 residues.

This clone was seen more than once but under ten times. The chain links TRBV7-8 to TRBJ2-1; D is ambiguous. The V gene's germline CDR1 is SGHVS and CDR2 FQNEAQ. This CDR3 has 13 residues. Trimming removed 5 bases at V and 4 bases at J, with 9 bases between. The CDR3 DNA reads TGTGCCAGCAGCCCACCCCGGTACAATGAGCAGTTCTTC. Translated: CASSPPRYNEQFF.

The chain carries TRBV6-5 and TRBJ1-2; possible D gene TRBD1, 5 bases. CDR1 and CDR2 from the germline V gene are MNHEY and SVGAGI. Deletions cut 6 bases from V and 1 base from J, with 15 bases between. The CDR3 sequence is 15 residues long. The DNA of the CDR3 is TGTGCCAGCAGACCGAGACAGAATGTTAACTATGGCTACACCTTC. Translating gives CASRPRQNVNYGYTF.

The rearrangement uses TRBV28 and TRBJ1-5, with D possibly matching TRBD1 (5 bases). Per the germline V gene, CDR1 is MDHEN and CDR2 is SYDVKM. The CDR3 loop spans 17 amino acids. The ends were cut back, 3 bases at V and 3 bases at J, with 18 bases in the middle. In nucleotides, the CDR3 is TGTGCCAGCAGTTTGCCCGGAGGAGGGGCCGACAATCAGCCCCAGCATTTT. It specifies CASSLPGGGADNQPQHF.

The chain joins TRBV4-3 to TRBJ2-7; 10 bases agree with TRBD2. This CDR3 has 15 residues. Looked up from germline, CDR1 is LGHNA and CDR2 is YSLEER. After removal of 2 bases from V and 4 bases from J, the junction contained 5 bases not matched to a gene. DNA for the CDR3: TGCGCCAGCAGCCAATGGACTAGCGGCCAATACGAGCAGTACTTC. It codes for CASSQWTSGQYEQYF.

The V and J genes are TRBV5-1 and TRBJ2-3; possible D gene TRBD2, 6 bases. The germline V and J ends were trimmed by 7 bases and 0 bases, with 12 bases remaining between them. Germline V CDR1 and CDR2: SGHRS, YFSETQ. The CDR3 totals 14 residues. The CDR3 reads CASGRGTSTDTQYF. For the CDR3, the DNA is TGCGCCAGCGGTCGGGGGACTAGCACAGATACGCAGTATTTT.